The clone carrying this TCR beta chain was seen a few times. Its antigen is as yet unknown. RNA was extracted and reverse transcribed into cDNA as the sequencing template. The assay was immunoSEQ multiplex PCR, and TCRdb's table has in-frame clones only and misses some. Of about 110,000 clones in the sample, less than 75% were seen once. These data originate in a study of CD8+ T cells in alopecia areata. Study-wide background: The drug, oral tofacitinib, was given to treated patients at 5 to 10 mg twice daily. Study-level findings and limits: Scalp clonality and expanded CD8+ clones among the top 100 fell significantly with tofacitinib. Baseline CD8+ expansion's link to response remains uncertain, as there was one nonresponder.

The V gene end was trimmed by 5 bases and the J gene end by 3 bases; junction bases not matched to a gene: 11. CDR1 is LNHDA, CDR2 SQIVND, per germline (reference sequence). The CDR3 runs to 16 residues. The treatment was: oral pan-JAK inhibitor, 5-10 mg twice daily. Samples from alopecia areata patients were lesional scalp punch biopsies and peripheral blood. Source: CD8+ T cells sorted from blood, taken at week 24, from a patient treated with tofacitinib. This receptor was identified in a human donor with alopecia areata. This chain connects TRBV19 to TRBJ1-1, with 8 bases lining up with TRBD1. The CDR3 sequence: CASSRRTGRRDTEAFF. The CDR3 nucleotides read TGTGCCAGTAGTCGCCGGACAGGGCGCAGGGACACTGAAGCTTTCTTT.